This paragraph covers one TCR beta chain sequence. Its specificity is not known. The record originates from a study of T cell responses to AZD1222 COVID-19 vaccine. Regarding the study as a whole: Just a handful of AZD1222 recipients tested seropositive at baseline.

The table came from immunoSEQ multiplex PCR; TCRdb's copy has only in-frame clones and leaves some out. The sample records about 130,000 clones, roughly 88% being singletons. CDR1 is SGDLS and CDR2 is YYNGEE in the germline V gene. V trimming: 4 bases; J trimming: 6 bases; junction bases outside the gene matches: 5. This CDR3 has 14 residues. The chain employs TRBV9 and TRBJ2-2, with 8 nucleotides matching TRBD2. The source of this sequence is an adult who received the AZD1222 COVID-19 vaccine. Specimen: peripheral blood, collected 28 days after the second AZD1222 dose. For the CDR3, the DNA is TGTGCCAGCAGCCCCCGGGGGGGCCCCGGGGAGCTGTTTTTT. Translated, it gives CASSPRGGPGELFF.